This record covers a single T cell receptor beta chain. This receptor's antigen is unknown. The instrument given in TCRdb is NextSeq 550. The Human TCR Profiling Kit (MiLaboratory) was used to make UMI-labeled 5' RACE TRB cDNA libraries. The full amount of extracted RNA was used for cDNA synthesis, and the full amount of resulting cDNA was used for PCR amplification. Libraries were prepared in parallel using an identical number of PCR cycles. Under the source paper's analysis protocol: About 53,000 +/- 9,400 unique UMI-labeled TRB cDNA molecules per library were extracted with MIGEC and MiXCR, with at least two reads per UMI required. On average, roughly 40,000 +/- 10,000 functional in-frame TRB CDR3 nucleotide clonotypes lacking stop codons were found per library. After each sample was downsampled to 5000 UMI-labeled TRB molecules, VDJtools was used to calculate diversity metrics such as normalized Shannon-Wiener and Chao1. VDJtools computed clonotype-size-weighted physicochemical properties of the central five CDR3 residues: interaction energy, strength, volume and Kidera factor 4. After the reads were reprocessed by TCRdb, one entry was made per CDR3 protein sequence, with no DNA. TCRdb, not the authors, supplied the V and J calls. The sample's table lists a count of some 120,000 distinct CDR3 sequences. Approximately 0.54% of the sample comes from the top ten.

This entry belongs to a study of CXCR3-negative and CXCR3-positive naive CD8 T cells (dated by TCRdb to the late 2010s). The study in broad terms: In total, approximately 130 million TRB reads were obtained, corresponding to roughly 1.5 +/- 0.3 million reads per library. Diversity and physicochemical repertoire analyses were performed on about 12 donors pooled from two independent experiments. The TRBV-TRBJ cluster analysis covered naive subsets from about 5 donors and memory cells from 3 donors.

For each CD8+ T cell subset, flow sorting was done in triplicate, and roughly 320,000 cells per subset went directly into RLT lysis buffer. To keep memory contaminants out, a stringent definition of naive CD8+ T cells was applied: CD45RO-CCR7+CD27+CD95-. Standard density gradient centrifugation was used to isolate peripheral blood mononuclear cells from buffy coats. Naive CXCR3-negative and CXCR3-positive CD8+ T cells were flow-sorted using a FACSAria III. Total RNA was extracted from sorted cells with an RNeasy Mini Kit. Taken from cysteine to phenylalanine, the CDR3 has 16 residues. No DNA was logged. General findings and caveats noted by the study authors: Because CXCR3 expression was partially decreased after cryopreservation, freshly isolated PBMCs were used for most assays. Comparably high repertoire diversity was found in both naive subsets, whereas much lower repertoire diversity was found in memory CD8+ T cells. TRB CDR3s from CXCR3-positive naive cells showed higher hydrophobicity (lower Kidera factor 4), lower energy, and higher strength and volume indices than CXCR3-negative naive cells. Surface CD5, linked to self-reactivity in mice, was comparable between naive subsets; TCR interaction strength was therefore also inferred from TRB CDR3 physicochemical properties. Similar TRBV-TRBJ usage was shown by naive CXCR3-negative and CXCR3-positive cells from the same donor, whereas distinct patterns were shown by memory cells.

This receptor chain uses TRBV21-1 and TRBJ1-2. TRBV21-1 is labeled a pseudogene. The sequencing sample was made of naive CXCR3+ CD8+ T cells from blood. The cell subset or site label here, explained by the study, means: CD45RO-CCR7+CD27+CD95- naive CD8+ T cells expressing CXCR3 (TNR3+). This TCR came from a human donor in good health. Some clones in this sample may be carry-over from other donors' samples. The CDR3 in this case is CASSFDGTAYNYGYTF.